A selection of T cell receptor beta chains follows, all from one sample in a study of CD8+CD57+ T cells in acquired aplastic anemia. TCRdb redid the calling of the reads with MiXCR, one entry per CDR3 protein. The data contain approximately 180,000 distinct CDR3 sequences, about 45% of them singletons. Source material: sorted CD4+, CD8+, or CD8+CD57+ T cells (not recorded which) from PBMCs. The receptors derive from a human donor with aplastic anemia. Each CDR3 is given with its conserved first and last residue. A D gene is named only where the DNA matches it firmly. Not all rows give a size; the values are once, few, many and, for expanded clones, a class.

V	J	size	D	CDR3	DNA
TRBV11-2	TRBJ1-2	.	.	CASSLLGPGSLYGYTF	TGTGCCAGCAGTCTATTGGGCCCGGGCAGCCTCTATGGCTACACCTTC
TRBV5-1	TRBJ2-3	.	.	CASSFDVTSTDTQYF	TGCGCCAGCAGCTTCGACGTAACTAGCACAGATACGCAGTATTTT
TRBV19	TRBJ1-3	many	.	CASSIGRALVSGNTIYF	TGTGCCAGTAGTATCGGCAGGGCCTTAGTCTCTGGAAACACCATATATTTT
TRBV20-1	TRBJ2-7	.	.	CSARTRYEQYF	TGCAGTGCTAGGACCAGGTACGAGCAGTACTTC
TRBV24-1	TRBJ2-3	.	.	CAALRGPRATQCF	TGTGCCGCTCTTCGGGGGCCCAGAGCTACGCAGTGTTTT
TRBV2	TRBJ2-7	.	TRBD1	CASSDGDRAYEQYF	TGTGCCAGCAGTGATGGGGACAGGGCCTACGAGCAGTACTTC
TRBV7-3	TRBJ1-1	many	.	CASSLARNTEAFF	TGTGCCAGCAGCTTGGCCAGGAACACTGAAGCTTTCTTT
TRBV15	TRBJ1-2	many	.	CATGPDYYGYTF	TGTGCCACCGGTCCAGATTACTATGGCTACACCTTC
TRBV15	TRBJ2-7	.	TRBD2	CATSSLAGNYEQYF	TGTGCCACCAGCAGTTTAGCGGGGAACTACGAGCAGTACTTC
TRBV29-1	TRBJ1-1	few	TRBD1	CSVVHRGAAFF	TGCAGCGTTGTTCACAGGGGGGCAGCTTTCTTT
TRBV10-1	TRBJ1-5	many	.	CASSESWAGASNQPQHF	TGCGCCAGCAGTGAGTCCTGGGCAGGGGCGAGCAATCAGCCCCAGCATTTT
TRBV12-5	TRBJ1-1	many	.	CASGPITGGVTEAFF	TGTGCTAGTGGCCCCATCACCGGTGGGGTCACTGAAGCTTTCTTT
TRBV24-1	TRBJ2-3	.	TRBD2	CATSDPGLGAQYF	TGTGCCACCAGTGATCCGGGACTAGGTGCGCAGTATTTT
TRBV5-1	TRBJ2-7	.	TRBD1	CASNPGRGPNEQYF	TGCGCCAGCAATCCGGGAAGGGGGCCGAACGAGCAGTACTTC
TRBV10-1	TRBJ2-7	many	.	CASSESTGTDYEQYF	TGCGCCAGCAGTGAGTCCACTGGGACCGACTACGAGCAGTACTTC
TRBV20-1	TRBJ2-7	many	.	CSARMTGREQYF	TGCAGTGCTAGAATGACAGGGAGGGAGCAGTACTTC
TRBV6-4	TRBJ1-4	many	.	CASSRGTGAPF	TGTGCCAGCAGTAGAGGCACCGGGGCCCCCTTT
TRBV7-3	TRBJ2-1	few	.	CASSLTGQEQFF	TGTGCCAGCAGCTTGACAGGTCAAGAGCAGTTCTTC
TRBV4-3	TRBJ2-1	many	TRBD2	CASSQVGGGAFEQFF	TGCGCCAGCAGCCAAGTCGGCGGGGGGGCGTTTGAGCAGTTCTTC
TRBV15	TRBJ2-3	.	TRBD2	CATSRVILAGVGNTQYF	TGTGCCACCAGCAGAGTCATCCTAGCGGGAGTGGGGAATACGCAGTATTTT
TRBV14	TRBJ2-7	.	.	CASSQGATYEQYF	TGTGCCAGCAGCCAAGGGGCAACCTACGAGCAGTACTTC
TRBV18	TRBJ2-1	.	.	CASSPRDGINNEQFF	TGTGCCAGCTCACCCCGGGACGGAATAAACAATGAGCAGTTCTTC
TRBV3-1	TRBJ1-1	few	.	CASSQVGGGSEAFF	TGTGCCAGCAGCCAAGTTGGGGGGGGCTCTGAAGCTTTCTTT
TRBV2	TRBJ2-7	many	TRBD2	CASSGGLAGEQYF	TGTGCCAGCAGTGGGGGACTAGCGGGCGAGCAGTACTTC
TRBV20-1	TRBJ1-1	.	.	CSAEQVMNTEAFF	TGCAGTGCTGAACAAGTAATGAACACTGAAGCTTTCTTT
TRBV20-1	TRBJ1-6	few	TRBD1	CSARGGRGDNSPLHF	TGCAGTGCTAGAGGGGGCAGGGGGGATAATTCACCCCTCCACTTT
TRBV20-1	TRBJ2-1	many	TRBD1	CSARPDRDYEQFF	TGCAGTGCTCGACCGGACAGGGACTATGAGCAGTTCTTC
TRBV18	TRBJ1-6	many	.	CASSPVGEGSPLHF	TGTGCCAGCTCACCGGTAGGGGAGGGTTCACCCCTCCACTTT
TRBV2	TRBJ1-2	.	.	CASSEGPINYGYTF	TGTGCCAGCAGCGAGGGACCGATAAACTATGGCTACACCTTC
TRBV29-1	TRBJ2-7	.	.	CSVRLGAGSYEQYF	TGCAGCGTTAGACTGGGCGCCGGATCCTACGAGCAGTACTTC
TRBV11-1	TRBJ2-3	few	.	CASSLGTTDTQYF	TGTGCCAGCAGCTTAGGGACCACAGATACGCAGTATTTT
TRBV5-1	TRBJ2-7	once	TRBD2	CASRRGEGEQYF	TGCGCCAGCAGGCGGGGGGAAGGTGAGCAGTACTTC
TRBV4-1	TRBJ2-5	many	.	CASSQDGAGSETQYF	TGCGCCAGCAGCCAAGATGGAGCAGGGTCTGAGACCCAGTACTTC
TRBV10-3	TRBJ2-2	many	.	CAISEPAGSNTGELFF	TGTGCCATCAGTGAGCCGGCGGGGAGTAACACCGGGGAGCTGTTTTTT
TRBV5-1	TRBJ2-2	many	.	CASSLASGASTGELFF	TGCGCCAGCAGCTTGGCTTCAGGGGCCAGCACCGGGGAGCTGTTTTTT
TRBV7-2	TRBJ2-1	many	.	CASSLVGLPVDEQFF	TGTGCCAGCAGCTTAGTGGGGCTTCCAGTCGATGAGCAGTTCTTC
TRBV9	TRBJ1-1	.	.	CASSVGPDTEAFF	TGTGCCAGCAGCGTAGGTCCGGACACTGAAGCTTTCTTT
TRBV20-1	TRBJ2-5	.	TRBD2	CSLLSGGRETQYF	TGCAGCTTACTCAGCGGGGGGCGGGAGACCCAGTACTTC
TRBV7-3	TRBJ1-6	once	.	CASSPIKNSPLHF	TGTGCCAGCAGCCCAATTAAGAATTCACCCCTCCACTTT
TRBV7-9	TRBJ2-5	many	TRBD1	CASSLTGGPETQYF	TGTGCCAGCAGCTTGACAGGGGGCCCAGAGACCCAGTACTTC
TRBV4-1	TRBJ2-5	many	TRBD1	CASSQAYGQGMETQYF	TGCGCCAGCAGCCAAGCCTACGGACAGGGGATGGAGACCCAGTACTTC
TRBV5-1	TRBJ2-3	many	TRBD2	CASSTYQRGGTDTQYF	TGCGCCAGCAGCACCTATCAGCGGGGGGGCACAGATACGCAGTATTTT
TRBV14	TRBJ1-1	many	.	CASSQNPQGWNTEAFF	TGTGCCAGCAGCCAGAACCCACAGGGATGGAACACTGAAGCTTTCTTT
TRBV6-5	TRBJ2-2	many	.	CASSYSVLNTGELFF	TGTGCCAGCAGTTACTCGGTCCTAAACACCGGGGAGCTGTTTTTT
TRBV18	TRBJ1-1	.	.	CASSQTMETEAFF	TGTGCCAGCTCACAAACAATGGAGACTGAAGCTTTCTTT
TRBV5-5	TRBJ2-5	.	.	CASSMEVMYQETQYF	TGTGCCAGCAGCATGGAGGTTATGTACCAAGAGACCCAGTACTTC
TRBV11-2	TRBJ1-5	many	.	CASSPSPQVGNQPQHF	TGTGCCAGCAGCCCGTCACCCCAGGTGGGCAATCAGCCCCAGCATTTT
TRBV20-1	TRBJ2-5	many	.	CSAREENRWGETQYF	TGCAGTGCTAGAGAGGAGAACAGGTGGGGCGAGACCCAGTACTTC
TRBV5-1	TRBJ2-5	many	TRBD2	CASSITEGLGETQYF	TGCGCCAGCAGCATTACTGAGGGACTAGGAGAGACCCAGTACTTC
TRBV2	TRBJ2-1	many	TRBD2	CASQKLAGHYNEQFF	TGTGCCAGCCAAAAACTAGCGGGCCACTACAATGAGCAGTTCTTC
TRBV7-3	TRBJ2-7	once	TRBD2	CASSQTSGRIYGQYF	TGTGCCAGCAGCCAGACTAGCGGGAGAATCTACGGGCAGTACTTC
TRBV11-2	TRBJ1-5	many	TRBD1	CASSHGQGAIQPQHF	TGTGCCAGCAGCCATGGACAGGGGGCGATTCAGCCCCAGCATTTT
TRBV25-1	TRBJ1-2	.	.	CASSESSSRRTGPNYGYTF	TGTGCCAGCAGTGAATCGTCAAGCCGTAGAACAGGGCCCAACTATGGCTACACCTTC
TRBV7-6	TRBJ2-1	.	.	CASSRADNEQFF	TGTGCCAGCAGCCGAGCAGACAATGAGCAGTTCTTC
TRBV11-1	TRBJ1-2	.	TRBD1	CASSFFPRDRVGDGYTF	TGTGCCAGCAGCTTTTTCCCGCGGGACAGGGTAGGGGATGGCTACACCTTC
TRBV4-1	TRBJ2-1	many	.	CASRLVHSSYNEQFF	TGCGCCAGCAGGCTAGTCCATAGCTCCTACAATGAGCAGTTCTTC
TRBV10-3	TRBJ1-1	.	.	CAISEVKGRAFF	TGTGCCATCAGTGAGGTGAAGGGCCGCGCTTTCTTT
TRBV5-4	TRBJ2-7	many	.	CATQGQGYEQYF	TGTGCCACCCAGGGGCAGGGCTACGAGCAGTACTTC
TRBV7-6	TRBJ2-7	.	.	CASSPAGTQYEQYF	TGTGCCAGCAGCCCTGCCGGGACCCAATACGAGCAGTACTTC